This T cell receptor beta chain was observed in a study of blood T cell repertoires in COVID-19. Looking at the study overall: Acute-phase and convalescent COVID-19 samples originated in the United States, Italy and Spain.

How the authors handled the data: Nucleated cell number was recorded as an estimate derived from reference gene primer amplification. This table comes from immunoSEQ multiplex PCR, and its TCRdb copy is limited to in-frame clones, with some not included. The DNA was the basis for D and trimming; V, J and clone size are from that table. The sample lists 150,000 to 200,000 clones, approximately 90% occurring once. CDR3 length: 18 amino acids. The receptor was derived from a man aged 55 to 70 with acute or convalescent COVID-19. Sequenced: peripheral blood. The rearrangement uses TRBV21-1 and TRBJ2-6; TRBD1 reflects the table's D call only, with no check against the DNA. TRBV21-1 is designated a pseudogene. CDR3 protein: CASSKVGRSPSGANVLTF. The CDR3 DNA sequence: TGTGCCAGCAGCAAAGTTGGCAGGTCTCCCTCTGGGGCCAACGTCCTGACTTTC.